These 24 T cell receptor beta chains were all obtained from the same sample, sequenced in a study of Ad26.COV2.S vaccination and SARS-CoV-2 variants. Sequenced by immunoSEQ multiplex PCR; TCRdb stores in-frame clones only, minus some. The top ten hold around 4.5% of the sample, which has 440,000 or so clones, less than 95% seen once. The treatment: some 20 received Ad26.COV2.S at low or high dose, single or two shots; about 5 received placebo; per-sample allocation not given. Collection of the samples took place on day 63 after the first injection of vaccine or placebo. The specimen comprised peripheral blood, sampled in a trial of Ad26.COV2.S vaccine versus placebo. The receptors were sampled from a person aged 18-65 years who received the Ad26.COV2.S COVID-19 vaccine or a placebo.

This clone was recorded once. This CDR3 reads CASSDAQGQGRTTNEKLFF. In DNA, the CDR3 is TGCGCCAGCAGTGATGCCCAGGGACAGGGACGTACAACTAATGAAAAACTGTTTTTT. The chain couples TRBV10-1 to TRBJ1-4; 9 bases fit TRBD1. Germline assignment: CDR1 WNHNN and CDR2 SYGVQD (reference sequence). The CDR3 has 19 amino acids. J was trimmed by 0 bases and V by 3 bases; bases with no gene match: 11.

This chain uses TRBV7-3 with TRBJ2-2; D remains unclear. This CDR3 comprises 16 residues. Germline-derived CDR1 and CDR2 are SGHTA and FQGTGA. The V and J ends lost 1 base and 6 bases respectively, with 15 bases between them. DNA for the CDR3: TGTGCCAGCAGCTTAAGATCTCCCGTCCCCCCCGGGGAGCTGTTTTTT. This gives the protein CASSLRSPVPPGELFF.

This sequence joins TRBV15 and TRBJ2-7, with 8 bases lining up with TRBD2. Germline V gene lookup returns CDR1 LNHNV and CDR2 YYDKDF (reference sequence). The CDR3 contains 14 residues. The V and J ends lost 2 bases and 7 bases, in that order; junction bases with no gene match: 7. CDR3 coding DNA: TGTGCCACCAGCAGACCCGGGGGGGGTAGGGAGCAGTACTTC. Its translation is CATSRPGGGREQYF.

The chain carries TRBV6-2 or TRBV6-3 and TRBJ2-3, with D possibly TRBD1 on 5 matching bases. The length of the CDR3 is 14 residues. V gave up 0 bases and J gave up 11 bases, with 15 bases separating them. Germline CDR1 reads MNHEY; CDR2 reads SVGEGT. CDR3 nucleotide sequence: TGTGCCAGCAGTTACTCGAGTCCGAGGCAGGGGCAGTATTTT. It translates to CASSYSSPRQGQYF.

Only one count was recorded for this clone. The chain links TRBV24-1 to TRBJ1-4, with TRBD1 as a possible D gene (6 bases). Germline-derived CDR1 and CDR2 are KGHDR and SFDVKD. V dropped 4 bases and J dropped 8 bases, with 19 bases sitting between them. The CDR3 runs 16 residues. The CDR3 reads CATSDPSRTEGEKLFF. CDR3 DNA sequence: TGTGCCACCAGTGACCCCTCTCGGACAGAAGGCGAAAAACTGTTTTTT.

This clone was seen only once. This chain links TRBV6-6 with TRBJ1-5; perhaps TRBD1 as D (6 bases). CDR1 and CDR2 from the germline V gene are MNHNY and SVGAGI (reference sequence). The germline V and J ends were trimmed by 2 bases and 4 bases, with 9 bases remaining between them. CDR3 length: 14 amino acids. The CDR3: CASSYGGANQPQHF. Here the CDR3 DNA reads TGTGCCAGCAGTTACGGGGGGGCGAATCAGCCCCAGCATTTT.

The chain links TRBV7-2 to TRBJ1-1, with a weak D call TRBD1 (6 bases). CDR3 length: 13 residues. V was shortened by 4 bases and J by 5 bases, with 11 bases between the two germline ends. Germline CDR1 SGHTA, CDR2 FQGNSA. The CDR3 nucleotides read TGTGCCAGCAGCTCGGACAGTACAACTGAAGCTTTCTTT. Its protein product is CASSSDSTTEAFF.

The table lists this clone with a count of one. V usage is TRBV7-2 and J usage is TRBJ2-5; 10 bases line up with TRBD1. Trimming cost V 5 bases and J 7 bases; bases outside gene matches: 7. The CDR3 has 14 amino acids. Germline V CDR1 and CDR2: SGHTA, FQGNSA. CDR3 protein: CASSLDRGLGTQYF. The CDR3 coding sequence is TGTGCCAGCAGCCTCGACAGGGGGCTGGGGACCCAGTACTTC.

The chain joins TRBV5-3 to TRBJ2-3, with 8 bases fitting TRBD2. TRBV5-3 is reported as an ORF; its role is uncertain. V was pared by 0 bases and J by 0 bases, with 3 bases of the junction left unmatched. This CDR3 is 16 amino acids long. DNA for the CDR3: TGTGCCAGAAGCTTGGGACTAGCGTCGAGCACAGATACGCAGTATTTT. Residues: CARSLGLASSTDTQYF.

The chain uses TRBV28 and TRBJ1-4, with a weak D call TRBD1 (6 bases). Trimming took 2 bases from V and 0 from J, leaving 13 bases between them. The germline CDR1 and CDR2 sequences are MDHEN and SYDVKM. The CDR3 sequence is 17 residues long. Here the CDR3 DNA reads TGTGCCAGCAGTTTACGCCAGGGGATCACAACTAATGAAAAACTGTTTTTT. Translating it yields CASSLRQGITTNEKLFF.

Concerning this clone: This sample also contains other DNA sequences that code for the same CDR3. The chain links TRBV5-4 to TRBJ1-4, with D uncertain. Per the germline V gene, CDR1 is SGHNT and CDR2 is YYREEE (reference sequence). Trimming pared 0 bases from V and 8 bases from J, leaving 8 bases between. The CDR3 is 13 amino acids. CDR3 sequence: CASSLVPGEKLFF. CDR3 coding DNA: TGTGCCAGCAGCTTGGTTCCGGGCGAAAAACTGTTTTTT.

This clone was seen once. V and J are TRBV28 and TRBJ2-1; TRBD2 agrees at 10 bases. The V gene's germline CDR1 is MDHEN and CDR2 SYDVKM. V trimming: 3 bases; J trimming: 8 bases; junction bases outside the gene matches: 7. The length of the CDR3 is 15 residues. CDR3 amino acids: CASSFLAGAGDEQFF. The CDR3 DNA reads as TGTGCCAGCAGTTTTCTAGCGGGAGCAGGTGATGAGCAGTTCTTC.

J is TRBJ1-2 and V is TRBV7-9, with D possibly TRBD1 on 5 matching bases. Trimming stripped 7 bases from V and 0 bases from J, with 12 bases between. From germline, CDR1 is SEHNR and CDR2 FQNEAQ (reference sequence). The CDR3 is 14 residues long. The CDR3 protein is CASTQGGSNYGYTF. The DNA for the CDR3 is TGTGCCAGCACCCAGGGAGGATCTAACTATGGCTACACCTTC.

This sequence joins TRBV7-2 and TRBJ1-1; D gene unclear. The V end lost 1 base, the J end lost 2 bases, and 8 bases lay between the germline ends. CDR1 is SGHTA, CDR2 FQGNSA, per germline. The CDR3 length is 14 residues. CDR3 sequence (DNA): TGTGCCAGCAGCTTAGGGCCGTTTAACACTGAAGCTTTCTTT. It is translated as CASSLGPFNTEAFF.

This chain connects TRBV19 to TRBJ2-1; 10 nucleotides align to TRBD2. The CDR3 length is 15 residues. Germline V gives CDR1 LNHDA, CDR2 SQIVND (reference sequence). Trimming took 2 bases from V and 9 from J; bases not matched to a gene: 7. As DNA, the CDR3 is TGTGCCAGTAGTATACAGCGGGAGGGCCGTGGTGAGCAGTTCTTC. Its protein product is CASSIQREGRGEQFF.

This chain connects TRBV7-6 to TRBJ2-3, with D hard to call. The CDR3 totals 14 residues. The V gene's germline CDR1 is SGHVS and CDR2 FNYEAQ. Trimming shortened V by 1 base and J by 0 bases, and 5 bases separated the two germline ends. This chain's CDR3 is CASSLDSSTDTQYF. DNA of the CDR3: TGTGCCAGCAGCTTAGACTCTAGCACAGATACGCAGTATTTT.

V gene TRBV21-1 combines with J gene TRBJ2-7. TRBV21-1 is marked as a pseudogene. The CDR3 length is 12 residues. The CDR3 coding sequence is TGTGCCAGCGCATTGCCCCCCTACGAGCAGTACTTC. Protein: CASALPPYEQYF.

V gene TRBV9 combines with J gene TRBJ2-2; maybe TRBD2 (5 bases). Germline V gene sequence: CDR1 SGDLS, CDR2 YYNGEE. Trimming stripped 3 bases from V and 5 bases from J, with 8 bases between. The CDR3 length is 13 residues. The CDR3 loop is CASSADFTGELFF. DNA for the CDR3: TGTGCCAGCAGCGCGGACTTTACCGGGGAGCTGTTTTTT.

This chain joins TRBV28 and TRBJ2-7; 9 nucleotides match TRBD1. The CDR3 is 15 residues long. Germline-derived CDR1 and CDR2 are MDHEN and SYDVKM. With V trimmed by 5 bases and J by 4 bases, 9 bases remained unmatched. CDR3 sequence reads: CASSDTGGVWYEQYF. The CDR3 DNA reads TGTGCCAGCAGTGATACAGGGGGCGTTTGGTACGAGCAGTACTTC.

This sequence joins TRBV3-1 (or the pseudogene TRBV3-2) and TRBJ1-6; D might be TRBD1 (5 bases). V was clipped by 0 bases and J by 7 bases, with 7 bases between them. Per the germline V gene, CDR1 is LGHDT and CDR2 is YNNKEL (reference sequence). The CDR3 is made up of 14 amino acids. The chain's CDR3 is CASSQDGANSPLHF. In DNA, the CDR3 is TGTGCCAGCAGCCAAGATGGGGCCAATTCACCCCTCCACTTT.

This chain uses TRBV11-2 with TRBJ2-1; D not resolved. V lost 2 bases to trimming and J lost 2 bases, with 16 bases between them. The CDR3 spans 17 residues. The germline V gene encodes CDR1 SGHAT and CDR2 FQNNGV. CDR3 sequence: CASSLSGFTFTYNEQFF. The CDR3 DNA reads TGTGCCAGCAGCTTATCTGGCTTCACCTTCACCTACAATGAGCAGTTCTTC.

This clone was seen more than once but under ten times. The chain couples TRBV9 to TRBJ2-2, with TRBD1 matching over 9 bases. CDR3 length: 17 amino acids. CDR1 is SGDLS, CDR2 YYNGEE, per germline. The V gene end was trimmed by 5 bases and the J gene end by 5 bases; junction bases not matched to a gene: 13. CDR3 amino acids: CASSEGYRQGGTGELFF. The CDR3, as DNA: TGTGCCAGCAGTGAGGGTTATAGACAGGGGGGGACCGGGGAGCTGTTTTTT.

This chain links TRBV28 with TRBJ2-5; 10 bases map to TRBD2. The CDR3 has 16 residues. CDR1 and CDR2 from the germline V gene are MDHEN and SYDVKM. V was pared by 4 bases and J by 5 bases, with 10 bases of the junction left unmatched. CDR3 bases: TGTGCCAGCAGTTCTCAAGCGGGAGGGGACCGGGAGACCCAGTACTTC. Translation gives CASSSQAGGDRETQYF.

The chain carries TRBV19 and TRBJ2-1; D is possibly TRBD1 (6 bases). Trimming took off 3 bases at V and 5 bases at J, with 11 bases between the two ends. Germline assignment: CDR1 LNHDA and CDR2 SQIVND (reference sequence). This CDR3 contains 14 residues. CDR3 residues: CASSMGTINNEQFF. DNA of the CDR3: TGTGCCAGTAGTATGGGGACAATCAACAATGAGCAGTTCTTC.